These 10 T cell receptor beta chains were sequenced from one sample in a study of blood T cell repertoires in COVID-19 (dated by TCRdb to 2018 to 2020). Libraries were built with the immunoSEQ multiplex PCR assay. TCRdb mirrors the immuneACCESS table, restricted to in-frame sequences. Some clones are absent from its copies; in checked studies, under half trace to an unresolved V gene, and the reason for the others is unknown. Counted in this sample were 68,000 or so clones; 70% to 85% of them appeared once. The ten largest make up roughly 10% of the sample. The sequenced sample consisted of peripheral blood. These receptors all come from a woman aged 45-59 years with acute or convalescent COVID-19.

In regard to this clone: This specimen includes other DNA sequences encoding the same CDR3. The CDR3 region has the DNA TGTGCCAGCAGCGTCGGACAGGGAAGCAATCAGCCCCAGCATTTT. This encodes CASSVGQGSNQPQHF. The rearrangement links TRBV9 to TRBJ1-5; 8 nucleotides match TRBD1. Germline CDR1 and CDR2: SGDLS and YYNGEE. The CDR3 runs to 15 residues. The V and J ends lost 2 bases and 1 base, in that order; junction bases with no gene match: 2.

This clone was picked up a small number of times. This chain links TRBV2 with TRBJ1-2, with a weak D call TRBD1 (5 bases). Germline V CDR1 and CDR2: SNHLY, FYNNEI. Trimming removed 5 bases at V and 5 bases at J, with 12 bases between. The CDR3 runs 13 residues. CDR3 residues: CASSRPQGYGYTF. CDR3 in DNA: TGTGCCAGCAGTCGGCCTCAGGGATATGGCTACACCTTC.

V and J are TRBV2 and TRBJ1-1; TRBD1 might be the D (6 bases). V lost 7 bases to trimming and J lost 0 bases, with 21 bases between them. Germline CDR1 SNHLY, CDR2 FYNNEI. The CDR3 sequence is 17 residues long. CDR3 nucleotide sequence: TGTGCCAGCAAGGGTCAACAGGGCCTAACTATGAACACTGAAGCTTTCTTT. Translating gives CASKGQQGLTMNTEAFF.

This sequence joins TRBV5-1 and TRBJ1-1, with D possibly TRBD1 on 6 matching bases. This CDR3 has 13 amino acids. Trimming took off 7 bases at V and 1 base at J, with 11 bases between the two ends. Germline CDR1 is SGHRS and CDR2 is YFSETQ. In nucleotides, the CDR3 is TGCGCCAGCCGGGACACCTCGAACACTGAAGCTTTCTTT. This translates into CASRDTSNTEAFF. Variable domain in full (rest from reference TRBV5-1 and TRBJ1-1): KAGVTQTPRYLIKTRGQQVTLSCSPISGHRSVSWYQQTPGQGLQFLFEYFSETQRNKGNFPGRFSGRQFSNSRSEMNVSTLELGDSALYLCASRDTSNTEAFFGQGTRLTVV.

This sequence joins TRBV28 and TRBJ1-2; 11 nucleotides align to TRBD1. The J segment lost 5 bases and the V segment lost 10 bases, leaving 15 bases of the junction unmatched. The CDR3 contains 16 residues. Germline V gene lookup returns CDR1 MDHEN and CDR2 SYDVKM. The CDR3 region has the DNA TGTGCCACCCATATACCGGGACAGGGGGGTGGATATGGCTACACCTTC. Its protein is CATHIPGQGGGYGYTF.

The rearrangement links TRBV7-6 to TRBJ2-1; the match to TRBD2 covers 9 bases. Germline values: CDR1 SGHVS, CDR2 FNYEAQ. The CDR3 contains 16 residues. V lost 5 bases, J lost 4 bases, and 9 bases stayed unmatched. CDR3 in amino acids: CASSVLSGSRYNEQFF. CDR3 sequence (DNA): TGTGCCAGCAGCGTTCTTAGCGGGAGTAGGTACAATGAGCAGTTCTTC.

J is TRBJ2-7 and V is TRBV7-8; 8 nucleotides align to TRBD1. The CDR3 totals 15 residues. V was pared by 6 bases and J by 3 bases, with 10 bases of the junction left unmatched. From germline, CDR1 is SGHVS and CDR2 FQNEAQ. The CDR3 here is CASRKQGGSGYEQYF. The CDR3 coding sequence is TGTGCCAGCAGAAAACAGGGGGGTAGCGGCTACGAGCAGTACTTC.

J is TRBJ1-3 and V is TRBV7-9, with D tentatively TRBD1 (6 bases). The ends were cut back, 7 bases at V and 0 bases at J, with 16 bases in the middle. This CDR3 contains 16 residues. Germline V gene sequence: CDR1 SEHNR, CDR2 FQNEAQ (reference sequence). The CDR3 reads CASTSTGSSSGNTIYF. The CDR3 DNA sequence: TGTGCCAGCACCTCGACAGGATCAAGCTCTGGAAACACCATATATTTT. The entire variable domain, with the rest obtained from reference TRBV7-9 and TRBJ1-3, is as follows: DTGVSQNPRHKITKRGQNVTFRCDPISEHNRLYWYRQTLGQGPEFLTYFQNEAQLEKSRLLSDRFSAERPKGSFSTLEIQRTEQGDSAMYLCASTSTGSSSGNTIYFGEGSWLTVV.

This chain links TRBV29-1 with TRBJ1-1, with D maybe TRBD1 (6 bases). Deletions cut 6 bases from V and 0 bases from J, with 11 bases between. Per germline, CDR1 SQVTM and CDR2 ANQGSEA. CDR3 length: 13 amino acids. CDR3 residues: CSVVQGLNTEAFF. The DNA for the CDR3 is TGCAGCGTAGTTCAGGGGCTGAACACTGAAGCTTTCTTT.

CDR3 in DNA: TGTGCCAGCAGTTTCGCAGGGACAAACAATCAGCCCCAGCATTTT. Protein product: CASSFAGTNNQPQHF. The genes are TRBV28 and TRBJ1-5, with D possibly TRBD1 on 6 matching bases. This CDR3 contains 15 residues. V was pared by 3 bases and J by 3 bases, with 12 bases between. CDR1 is MDHEN, CDR2 SYDVKM, per germline.